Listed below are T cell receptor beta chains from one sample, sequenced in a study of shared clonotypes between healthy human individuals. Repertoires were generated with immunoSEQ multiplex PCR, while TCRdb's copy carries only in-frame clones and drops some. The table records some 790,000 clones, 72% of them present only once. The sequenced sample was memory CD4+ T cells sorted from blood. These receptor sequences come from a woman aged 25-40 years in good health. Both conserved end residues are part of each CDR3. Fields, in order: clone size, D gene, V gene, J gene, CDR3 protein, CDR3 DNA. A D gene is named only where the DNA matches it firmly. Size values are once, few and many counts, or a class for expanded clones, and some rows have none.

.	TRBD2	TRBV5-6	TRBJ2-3	CASSSQTSGRPDTQYF	TGTGCCAGCAGCTCGCAGACTAGCGGGAGACCAGATACGCAGTATTTT
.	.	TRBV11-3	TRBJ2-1	CASSPGSYNEQFF	TGTGCCAGCAGTCCCGGATCCTACAATGAGCAGTTCTTC
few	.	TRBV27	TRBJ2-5	CASSPRLLVGEQYF	TGTGCCAGCAGTCCCCGGTTGTTAGTGGGGGAGCAGTACTTC
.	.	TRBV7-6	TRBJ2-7	CASSLGPNYEQYF	TGTGCCAGCAGCTTAGGACCGAACTACGAGCAGTACTTC
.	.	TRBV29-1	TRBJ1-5	CSVSDRSNQPQHF	TGCAGCGTTAGTGACAGGAGCAATCAGCCCCAGCATTTT
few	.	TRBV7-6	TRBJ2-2	CASSDAEFDTGELFF	TGTGCCAGCAGCGACGCGGAGTTCGACACCGGGGAGCTGTTTTTT
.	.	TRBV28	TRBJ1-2	CASSSPPGAGVGYGYTF	TGTGCCAGCAGTTCCCCCCCGGGGGCAGGGGTCGGCTATGGCTACACCTTC
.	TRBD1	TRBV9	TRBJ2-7	CASSVQPGQGYEQYF	TGTGCCAGCAGCGTACAACCGGGACAGGGCTACGAGCAGTACTTC
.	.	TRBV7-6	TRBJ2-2	CASSLVFGNTGELFF	TGTGCCAGCAGCTTAGTCTTCGGGAACACCGGGGAGCTGTTTTTT
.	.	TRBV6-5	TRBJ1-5	CASSYSRNQPQHF	TGTGCCAGCAGTTACTCGCGCAATCAGCCCCAGCATTTT
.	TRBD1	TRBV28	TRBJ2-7	CASRQGDRYEQYF	TGTGCCAGCAGACAGGGGGATAGGTACGAGCAGTACTTC
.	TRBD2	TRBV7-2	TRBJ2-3	CASRFGPSGGAQYF	TGTGCCAGCAGGTTTGGACCGAGCGGGGGGGCGCAGTATTTT
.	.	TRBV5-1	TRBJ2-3	CASSYSGTSWYF	TGCGCCAGCAGCTATTCCGGGACCTCATGGTATTTT
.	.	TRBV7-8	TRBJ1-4	CASSRREGEKLFF	TGTGCCAGCAGTCGCAGGGAGGGGGAAAAACTGTTTTTT
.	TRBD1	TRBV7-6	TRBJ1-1	CASSSIDRGTEAFF	TGTGCCAGCAGCTCGATCGACAGGGGGACTGAAGCTTTCTTT
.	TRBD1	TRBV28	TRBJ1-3	CACHRGLDGNTIYF	TGTGCCTGTCACAGGGGGCTGGATGGAAACACCATATATTTT
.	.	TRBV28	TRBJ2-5	CASESQETQYF	TGTGCCTCCGAGAGCCAAGAGACCCAGTACTTC
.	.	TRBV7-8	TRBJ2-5	CASSPEAGGPQETQYF	TGTGCCAGCAGCCCAGAGGCAGGAGGGCCACAAGAGACCCAGTACTTC
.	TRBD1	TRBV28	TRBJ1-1	CASTSGQGANTEAFF	TGTGCCAGCACTTCAGGACAGGGAGCGAACACTGAAGCTTTCTTT
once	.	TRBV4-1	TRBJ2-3	CASSGGAWADTQYF	TGCGCCAGCAGCGGGGGGGCATGGGCAGATACGCAGTATTTT
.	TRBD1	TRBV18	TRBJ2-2	CASSPMTGGDTGELFF	TGTGCCAGCTCACCGATGACAGGGGGGGACACCGGGGAGCTGTTTTTT
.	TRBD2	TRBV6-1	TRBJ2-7	CASSEREYYEQYF	TGTGCCAGCAGTGAGCGGGAGTACTACGAGCAGTACTTC
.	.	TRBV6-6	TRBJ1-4	CASIRGPSQREKLFF	TGTGCCAGCATCCGAGGGCCCAGCCAACGGGAAAAACTGTTTTTT
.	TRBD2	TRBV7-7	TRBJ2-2	CASSFAGGNTGELFF	TGTGCCAGCAGCTTCGCGGGGGGGAACACCGGGGAGCTGTTTTTT
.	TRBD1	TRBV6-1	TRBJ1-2	CAIGQGHYGYTF	TGTGCCATAGGACAGGGACACTATGGCTACACCTTC
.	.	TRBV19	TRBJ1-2	CASSPGGAEGYGYTF	TGTGCCAGTAGCCCCGGCGGGGCCGAGGGGTATGGCTACACCTTC
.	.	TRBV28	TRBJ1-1	CASRPGHITEAFF	TGTGCCAGCAGGCCGGGACATATCACTGAAGCTTTCTTT
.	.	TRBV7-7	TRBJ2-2	CASSPSRTGELFF	TGTGCCAGCAGCCCAAGTCGCACCGGGGAGCTGTTTTTT
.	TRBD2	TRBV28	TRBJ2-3	CASILSGGRTDTQYF	TGTGCCAGCATCTTGTCGGGAGGCCGGACAGATACGCAGTATTTT
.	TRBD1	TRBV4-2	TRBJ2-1	CASRKDRGSGNEQFF	TGTGCCAGCAGGAAAGACAGGGGGTCTGGGAATGAGCAGTTCTTC
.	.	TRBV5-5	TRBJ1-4	CASSLIQGEKLFF	TGTGCCAGCAGCTTGATTCAAGGCGAAAAACTGTTTTTT
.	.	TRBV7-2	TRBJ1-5	CASSLDGGLRPQHF	TGTGCCAGCAGCCTAGACGGCGGTCTGCGGCCCCAGCATTTT
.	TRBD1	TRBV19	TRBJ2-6	CASGDRVQAGANVLTF	TGTGCCAGCGGAGACAGGGTACAAGCTGGGGCCAACGTCCTGACTTTC
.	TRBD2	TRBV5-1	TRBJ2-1	CASGLAGGRGEQFF	TGCGCCAGCGGGCTAGCGGGAGGCCGGGGGGAGCAGTTCTTC
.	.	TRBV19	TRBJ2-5	CASSPRGVTRETQYF	TGTGCCAGTAGTCCTCGCGGGGTCACGAGGGAGACCCAGTACTTC
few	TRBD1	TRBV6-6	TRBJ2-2	CASRVARGLTGELFF	TGTGCCAGCAGAGTAGCCAGGGGGTTAACCGGGGAGCTGTTTTTT
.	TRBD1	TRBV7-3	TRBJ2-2	CASSPGQGLSNAGELFF	TGTGCCAGCAGTCCGGGACAGGGTTTATCGAACGCCGGGGAGCTGTTTTTT
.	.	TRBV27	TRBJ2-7	CASSPEGGSSYEQYF	TGTGCCAGCAGTCCCGAGGGGGGGAGTTCCTACGAGCAGTACTTC
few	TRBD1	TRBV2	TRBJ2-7	CASAGQGRSSYEQYF	TGTGCCAGCGCCGGACAGGGGAGGAGCTCCTACGAGCAGTACTTC
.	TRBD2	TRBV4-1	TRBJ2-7	CASRGRGTYEQYF	TGCGCCAGCAGAGGGAGGGGAACCTACGAGCAGTACTTC
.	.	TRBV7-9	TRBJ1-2	CASSLMRDGYYGYTF	TGTGCCAGCAGCTTGATGAGGGACGGCTACTATGGCTACACCTTC
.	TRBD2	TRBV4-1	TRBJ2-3	CASSQEASSGMQYF	TGCGCCAGCAGCCAAGAGGCTTCTAGCGGGATGCAGTATTTT
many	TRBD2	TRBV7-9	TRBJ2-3	CASSPTSATDTQYF	TGTGCCAGCAGCCCGACTAGCGCCACAGATACGCAGTATTTT
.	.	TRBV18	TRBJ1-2	CASSPRAGLDGYTF	TGTGCCAGCTCACCAAGGGCAGGGCTCGATGGCTACACCTTC
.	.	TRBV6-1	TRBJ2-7	CASKEGYDEQYF	TGTGCCAGCAAGGAGGGTTACGACGAGCAGTACTTC
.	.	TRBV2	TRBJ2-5	CASSRGRGKETQYF	TGTGCCAGCAGTAGGGGGAGGGGAAAGGAGACCCAGTACTTC
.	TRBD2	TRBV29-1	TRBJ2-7	CSAAGTTTSEQYF	TGCAGCGCCGCCGGGACTACCACCTCCGAGCAGTACTTC
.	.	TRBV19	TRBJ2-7	CASSIVIGRKIYEQYF	TGTGCCAGTAGTATAGTTATCGGCAGAAAAATCTACGAGCAGTACTTC
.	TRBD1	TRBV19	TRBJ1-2	CASRRPGTGGNYGYTF	TGTGCCAGCCGCCGTCCCGGGACAGGGGGCAACTATGGCTACACCTTC
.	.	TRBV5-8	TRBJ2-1	CASVSLHNEQFF	TGTGCCAGCGTCTCTTTGCACAATGAGCAGTTCTTC
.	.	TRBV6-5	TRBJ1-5	CASSSAWGGINQPQHF	TGTGCCAGCAGTTCCGCCTGGGGGGGGATCAATCAGCCCCAGCATTTT
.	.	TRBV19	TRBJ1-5	CASSIRDQRGQPQHF	TGTGCCAGTAGTATACGGGACCAAAGAGGTCAGCCCCAGCATTTT
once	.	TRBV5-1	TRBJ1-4	CASSPWAGARANEKLFF	TGCGCCAGCAGCCCTTGGGCAGGGGCTAGAGCTAATGAAAAACTGTTTTTT
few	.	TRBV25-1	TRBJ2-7	CARGGGPYEQYF	TGTGCCAGGGGGGGAGGACCTTACGAGCAGTACTTC
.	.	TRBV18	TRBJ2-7	CASSPRGKQLLTYEQYF	TGTGCCAGCTCACCACGAGGGAAGCAGCTCCTAACCTACGAGCAGTACTTC
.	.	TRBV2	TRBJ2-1	CASSDLLSDEQFF	TGTGCCAGCAGTGATTTACTGAGCGATGAGCAGTTCTTC